What follows is one T cell receptor beta chain and its context. Its antigen is currently unknown. Some clones are missing from TCRdb's copy, which holds only in-frame ones; the method was immunoSEQ multiplex PCR. The sample has tens of thousands of clones; roughly 78% are singletons. This sample is drawn from a study of memory CD4+ T cells and cytomegalovirus serostatus. On the study more broadly: Healthy Belgian adult donors included several CMV-positive and 24 CMV-negative people. The study, taken as a whole, reports: Each of 55 to 80 CMV-associated TCRbeta sequences occurred in one to five individuals. Suggested: most of the CMV-linked TCR signature lies in CD4+ memory cells.

The CDR3 sequence is 15 residues long. V was trimmed by 1 base and J by 7 bases, leaving 17 bases between them. The germline gives CDR1 SGHRS, CDR2 YFSETQ. Single viable CD3+CD4+CD8-CD45RO+ cells were sorted as the memory CD4+ T cells. Total CD4+ T cells were enriched by CD4 positive selection. Source material: memory CD4+ T cells from blood. The chain joins TRBV5-1 to TRBJ1-2; D may be TRBD1 (5 bases). The source is an adult in good health and CMV-seronegative. The CDR3 coding sequence is TGCGCCAGCAGCTTGCGTGGACCGCCTAGGGGTGGCTACACCTTC. Protein: CASSLRGPPRGGYTF. Filled out from reference TRBV5-1 and TRBJ1-2, the complete variable domain reads KAGVTQTPRYLIKTRGQQVTLSCSPISGHRSVSWYQQTPGQGLQFLFEYFSETQRNKGNFPGRFSGRQFSNSRSEMNVSTLELGDSALYLCASSLRGPPRGGYTFGSGTRLTVV.